This TCR beta chain was obtained from a study of T cells in localized non-small cell lung cancer. The ends lost 0 bases at V and 3 bases at J; junction bases unmatched: 4. Germline V CDR1 and CDR2: SGHRS, YFSETQ. The CDR3 runs 15 residues. Sequencing was performed with immunoSEQ multiplex PCR; in TCRdb, only in-frame clones are kept and a portion is missing. The sample holds some 21,000 clones, around 90% seen once. The rearrangement joins TRBV5-1 to TRBJ2-5, with TRBD1 matching over 8 bases. This TCR was sampled from a male donor aged 60 or older with stage II lung adenocarcinoma. The sequencing used peripheral blood mononuclear cells, collected before any cancer treatment. The CDR3 loop reads CASSLALTGEETQYF. In DNA, the CDR3 is TGCGCCAGCAGCTTGGCCTTGACAGGGGAAGAGACCCAGTACTTC.